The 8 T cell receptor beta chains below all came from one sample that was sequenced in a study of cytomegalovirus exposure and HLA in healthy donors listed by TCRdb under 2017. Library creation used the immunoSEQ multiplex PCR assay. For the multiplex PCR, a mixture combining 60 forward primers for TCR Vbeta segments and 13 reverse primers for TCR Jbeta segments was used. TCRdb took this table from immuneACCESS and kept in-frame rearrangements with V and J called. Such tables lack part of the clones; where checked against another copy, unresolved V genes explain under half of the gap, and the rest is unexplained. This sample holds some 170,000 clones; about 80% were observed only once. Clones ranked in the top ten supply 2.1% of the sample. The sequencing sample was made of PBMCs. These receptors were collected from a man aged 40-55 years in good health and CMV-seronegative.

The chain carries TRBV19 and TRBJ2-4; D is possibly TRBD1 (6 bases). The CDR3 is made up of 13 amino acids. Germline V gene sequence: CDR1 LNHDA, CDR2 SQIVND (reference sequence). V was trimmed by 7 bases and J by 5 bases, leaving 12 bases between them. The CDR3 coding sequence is TGTGCCAGTACAGGGGCCGGCCAAAACATTCAGTACTTC. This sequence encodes CASTGAGQNIQYF. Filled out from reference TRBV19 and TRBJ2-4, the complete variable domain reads DGGITQSPKYLFRKEGQNVTLSCEQNLNHDAMYWYRQDPGQGLRLIYYSQIVNDFQKGDIAEGYSVSREKKESFPLTVTSAQKNPTAFYLCASTGAGQNIQYFGAGTRLSVL.

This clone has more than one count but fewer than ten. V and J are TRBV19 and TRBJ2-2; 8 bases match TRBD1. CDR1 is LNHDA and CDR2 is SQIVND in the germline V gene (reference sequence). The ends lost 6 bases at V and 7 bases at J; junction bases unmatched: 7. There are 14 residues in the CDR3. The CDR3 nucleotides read TGTGCCAGTAGGAGCCAGGGGGCTGGCGGGGAGCTGTTTTTT. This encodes CASRSQGAGGELFF.

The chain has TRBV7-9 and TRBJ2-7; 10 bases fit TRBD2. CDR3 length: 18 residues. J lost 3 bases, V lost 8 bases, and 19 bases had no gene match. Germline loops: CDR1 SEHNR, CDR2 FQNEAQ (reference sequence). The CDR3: CASGSSGLAERDGYEQYF. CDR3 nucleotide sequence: TGTGCCAGCGGCTCCTCCGGACTAGCGGAACGTGACGGCTACGAGCAGTACTTC.

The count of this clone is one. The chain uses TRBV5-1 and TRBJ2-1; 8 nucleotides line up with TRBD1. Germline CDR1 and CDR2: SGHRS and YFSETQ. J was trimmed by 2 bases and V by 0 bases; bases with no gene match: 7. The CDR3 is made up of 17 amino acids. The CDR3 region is CASSLEGGTGAYNEQFF. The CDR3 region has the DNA TGCGCCAGCAGCTTGGAGGGCGGGACAGGAGCCTACAATGAGCAGTTCTTC. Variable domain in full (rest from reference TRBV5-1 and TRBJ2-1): KAGVTQTPRYLIKTRGQQVTLSCSPISGHRSVSWYQQTPGQGLQFLFEYFSETQRNKGNFPGRFSGRQFSNSRSEMNVSTLELGDSALYLCASSLEGGTGAYNEQFFGPGTRLTVL.

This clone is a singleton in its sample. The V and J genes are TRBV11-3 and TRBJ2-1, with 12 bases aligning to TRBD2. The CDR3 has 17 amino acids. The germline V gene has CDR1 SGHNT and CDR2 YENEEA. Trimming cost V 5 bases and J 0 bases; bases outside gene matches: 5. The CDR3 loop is CASSPGLAGSSYNEQFF. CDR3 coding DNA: TGTGCCAGCAGCCCCGGACTAGCGGGGAGCTCCTACAATGAGCAGTTCTTC.

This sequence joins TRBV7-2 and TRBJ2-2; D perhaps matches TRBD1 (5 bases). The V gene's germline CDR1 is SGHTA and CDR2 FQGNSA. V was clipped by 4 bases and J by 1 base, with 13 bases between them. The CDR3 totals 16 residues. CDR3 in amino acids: CASSSRSRGNTGELFF. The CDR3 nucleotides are TGTGCCAGCAGCTCAAGATCTAGGGGGAACACCGGGGAGCTGTTTTTT.

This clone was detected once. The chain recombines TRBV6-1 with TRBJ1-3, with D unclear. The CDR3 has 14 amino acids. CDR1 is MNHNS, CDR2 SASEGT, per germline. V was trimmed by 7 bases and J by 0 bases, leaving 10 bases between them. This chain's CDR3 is CASNNGNSGNTIYF. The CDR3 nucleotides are TGTGCCAGCAATAACGGGAACTCTGGAAACACCATATATTTT.

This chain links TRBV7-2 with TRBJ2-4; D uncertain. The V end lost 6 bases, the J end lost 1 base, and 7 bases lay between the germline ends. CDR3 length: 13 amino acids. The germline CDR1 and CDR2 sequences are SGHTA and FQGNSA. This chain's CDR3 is CASSQAAKNIQYF. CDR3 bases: TGTGCCAGCAGTCAGGCGGCCAAAAACATTCAGTACTTC.